These 6 T cell receptor beta chains were sequenced from one sample in a study of tumor-infiltrating lymphocytes in glioblastoma multiforme. TCR beta libraries were built from RNA through three nested multiplex PCR rounds using modified ARM-PCR. TCRdb used MiXCR to reprocess the multiplex PCR reads, holding one entry per CDR3 protein. The table has about 11,000 distinct CDR3 sequences, roughly 70% seen once. Sequences were obtained from brain tumor tissue. The source is a male donor with glioblastoma.

The rearrangement links TRBV4-1 to TRBJ2-7, with D uncertain. The germline V gene encodes CDR1 MGHRA and CDR2 YSYEKL. V lost 0 bases to trimming and J lost 0 bases, with 6 bases between them. The length of the CDR3 is 14 residues. The DNA of the CDR3 is TGCGCCAGCAGCCAAGATCCCCTCTCCTACGAGCAGTACTTC. This translates into CASSQDPLSYEQYF.

This clonotype appeared a single time. No conserved phenylalanine or tryptophan is present at the end of the CDR3, so a read error is the likely explanation. The chain employs TRBV5-8 and TRBJ2-1, with D possibly TRBD2 on 6 matching bases. Looked up from germline, CDR1 is SGHTS and CDR2 is YDEGEE. The CDR3 is made up of 15 amino acids. The CDR3 sequence is CVSSFRVPGADEQFS. The CDR3 DNA reads as TGTGTCAGCAGCTTCAGGGTACCGGGAGCTGATGAGCAGTTCTCC.

The chain is built from TRBV11-2 and TRBJ2-3; D ambiguous. The germline V gene encodes CDR1 SGHAT and CDR2 FQNNGV. The CDR3 sequence is 12 residues long. Trimming shortened V by 0 bases and J by 3 bases, and 1 base separated the two germline ends. This chain's CDR3 is CASSLDTDTQYF. The CDR3 DNA reads as TGTGCCAGCAGCTTAGATACAGATACGCAGTATTTT.

Worth noting for this clonotype: The final CDR3 position lacks the conserved phenylalanine or tryptophan, pointing to a likely read error. The chain uses TRBV11-2 and TRBJ2-3; tentatively, D is TRBD2 (5 bases). The CDR3 is made up of 14 amino acids. V was cut by 3 bases and J by 5 bases, with 12 bases left in between. Per the germline V gene, CDR1 is SGHAT and CDR2 is FQNNGV. As DNA, the CDR3 is TGTGCCAGCAGCTTGGGATCCGAGGGAGATACGCAGTATTTG. Its translation is CASSLGSEGDTQYL.

Of note for this clonotype: The junction differs from germline at one of its ends, possibly a read error. The chain combines TRBV11-2 with TRBJ2-7, with 7 bases that match TRBD1. The CDR3 spans 13 residues. Per the germline V gene, CDR1 is SGHAT and CDR2 is FQNNGV. The CDR3 region has the DNA TGTGCCAGCAGCCGAGACAGGGCATACGAGCGGTACTTC. Protein product: CASSRDRAYERYF. Filled out from reference TRBV11-2 and TRBJ2-7, the complete variable domain reads EAGVAQSPRYKIIEKRQSVAFWCNPISGHATLYWYQQILGQGPKLLIQFQNNGVVDDSQLPKDRFSAERLKGVDSTLKIQPAKLEDSAVYLCASSRDRAYERYFGPGTRLTVT.

The chain is built from TRBV20-1 and TRBJ1-2; D unclear. V was pared by 3 bases and J by 6 bases, with 11 bases between. This CDR3 is built from 12 residues. Germline-derived CDR1 and CDR2 are DFQATT and SNEGSKA (reference sequence). DNA for the CDR3: TGCAGTGCTAGGGTCACGCCCGATGGCTACACCTTC. This codes for CSARVTPDGYTF.